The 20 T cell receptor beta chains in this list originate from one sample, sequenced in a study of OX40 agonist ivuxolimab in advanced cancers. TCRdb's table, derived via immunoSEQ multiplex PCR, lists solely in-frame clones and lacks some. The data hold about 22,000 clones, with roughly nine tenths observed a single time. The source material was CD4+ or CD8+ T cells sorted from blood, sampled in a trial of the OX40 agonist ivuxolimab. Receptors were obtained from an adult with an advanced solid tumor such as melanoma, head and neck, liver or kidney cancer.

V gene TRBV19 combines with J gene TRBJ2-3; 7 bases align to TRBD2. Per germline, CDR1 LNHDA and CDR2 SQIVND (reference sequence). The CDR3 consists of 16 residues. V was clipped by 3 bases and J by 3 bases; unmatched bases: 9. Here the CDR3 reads CASSMAVGSGTDTQYF. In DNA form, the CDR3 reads TGTGCCAGTAGTATGGCCGTGGGTAGCGGGACAGATACGCAGTATTTT.

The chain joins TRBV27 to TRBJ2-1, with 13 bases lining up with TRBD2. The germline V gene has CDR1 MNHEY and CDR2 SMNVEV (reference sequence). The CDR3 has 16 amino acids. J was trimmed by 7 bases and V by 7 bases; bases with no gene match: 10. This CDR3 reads CASKESGTSGKNEQFF. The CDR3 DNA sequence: TGTGCCAGCAAGGAATCCGGGACTAGCGGGAAAAATGAGCAGTTCTTC.

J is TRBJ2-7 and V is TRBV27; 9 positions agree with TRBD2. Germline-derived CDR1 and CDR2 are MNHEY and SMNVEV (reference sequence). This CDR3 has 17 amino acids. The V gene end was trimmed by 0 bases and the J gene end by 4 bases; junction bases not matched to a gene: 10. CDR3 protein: CASSLSFLTSGAYEQYF. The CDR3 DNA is TGTGCCAGCAGTTTATCCTTCCTGACTAGCGGAGCTTACGAGCAGTACTTC.

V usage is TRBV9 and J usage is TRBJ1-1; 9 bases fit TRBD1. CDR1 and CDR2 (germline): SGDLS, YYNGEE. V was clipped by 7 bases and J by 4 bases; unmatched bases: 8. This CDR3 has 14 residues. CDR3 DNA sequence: TGTGCCAGCTCCCCCGGGACAGGGTTCACTGAAGCTTTCTTT. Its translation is CASSPGTGFTEAFF.

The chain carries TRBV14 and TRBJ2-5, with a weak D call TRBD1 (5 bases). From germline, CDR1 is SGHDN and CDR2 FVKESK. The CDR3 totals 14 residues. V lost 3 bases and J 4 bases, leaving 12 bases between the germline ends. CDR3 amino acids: CASSQRTSRETQYF. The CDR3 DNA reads TGTGCCAGCAGCCAGCGGACATCCCGAGAGACCCAGTACTTC.

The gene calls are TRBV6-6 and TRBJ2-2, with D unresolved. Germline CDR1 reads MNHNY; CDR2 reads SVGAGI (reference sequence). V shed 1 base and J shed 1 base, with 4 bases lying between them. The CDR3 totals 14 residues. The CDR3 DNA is TGTGCCAGCAGTTACTTCCAGAACACCGGGGAGCTGTTTTTT. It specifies CASSYFQNTGELFF.

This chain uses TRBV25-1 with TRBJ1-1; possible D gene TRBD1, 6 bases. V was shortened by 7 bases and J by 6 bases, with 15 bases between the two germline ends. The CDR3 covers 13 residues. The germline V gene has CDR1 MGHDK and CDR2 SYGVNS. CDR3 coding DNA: TGTGCCAGCACTTTAGGGGGGTTCGCTGAAGCTTTCTTT. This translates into CASTLGGFAEAFF.

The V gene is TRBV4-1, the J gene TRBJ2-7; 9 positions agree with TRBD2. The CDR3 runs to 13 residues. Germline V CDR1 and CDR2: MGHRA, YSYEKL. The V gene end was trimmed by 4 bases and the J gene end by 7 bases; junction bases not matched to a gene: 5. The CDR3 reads CASSLGLAFEQYF. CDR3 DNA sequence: TGCGCCAGCAGCCTAGGACTAGCGTTTGAGCAGTACTTC.

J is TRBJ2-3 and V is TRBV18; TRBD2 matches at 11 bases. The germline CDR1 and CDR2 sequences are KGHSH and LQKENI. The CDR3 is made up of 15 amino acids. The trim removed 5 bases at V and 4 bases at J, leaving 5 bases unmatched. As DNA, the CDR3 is TGTGCCAGCTCAACTAGCGGGAGTGATGCAGATACGCAGTATTTT. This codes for CASSTSGSDADTQYF.

The CDR3 reads CASSPRDISNQPQHF. The CDR3 nucleotides read TGTGCCAGCTCACCAAGGGACATTAGCAATCAGCCCCAGCATTTT. The V call is TRBV18, the J call TRBJ1-5, with D possibly TRBD1 on 6 matching bases. Germline CDR1 is KGHSH and CDR2 is LQKENI. The germline V and J ends were trimmed by 2 bases and 0 bases, with 8 bases remaining between them. This CDR3 has 15 amino acids.

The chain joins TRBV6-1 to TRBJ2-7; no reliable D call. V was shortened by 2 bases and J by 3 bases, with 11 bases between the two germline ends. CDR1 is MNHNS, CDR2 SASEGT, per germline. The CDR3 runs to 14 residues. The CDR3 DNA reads TGTGCCAGCAGTGAACTTACTGGACGCTACGAGCAGTACTTC. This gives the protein CASSELTGRYEQYF.

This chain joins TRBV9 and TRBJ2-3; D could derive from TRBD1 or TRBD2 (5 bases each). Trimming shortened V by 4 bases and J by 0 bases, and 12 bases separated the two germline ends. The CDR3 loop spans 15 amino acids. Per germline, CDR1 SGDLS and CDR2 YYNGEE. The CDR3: CASSFQGPSTDTQYF. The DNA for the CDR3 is TGTGCCAGCAGCTTCCAGGGACCTAGCACAGATACGCAGTATTTT.

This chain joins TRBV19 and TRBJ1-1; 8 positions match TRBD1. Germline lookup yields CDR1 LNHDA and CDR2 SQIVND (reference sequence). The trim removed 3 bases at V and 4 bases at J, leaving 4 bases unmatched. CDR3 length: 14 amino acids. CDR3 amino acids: CASSIATGGTEAFF. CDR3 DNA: TGTGCCAGTAGTATCGCTACAGGGGGCACTGAAGCTTTCTTT.

The DNA of the CDR3 is TGTGCCAGCAGCTTAGGGTCGGGAGGATCCACAGATACGCAGTATTTT. Its protein is CASSLGSGGSTDTQYF. The J gene is TRBJ2-3, the V gene TRBV7-2; 7 bases align to TRBD2. The CDR3 contains 16 residues. Germline V gives CDR1 SGHTA, CDR2 FQGNSA. With 1 base clipped from V and 2 bases from J, the junction kept 6 bases outside the gene matches.

The CDR3 DNA follows: TGTGCCGTAATTCGCGGGGGTGAGCAGTTCTTC. Amino acids: CAVIRGGEQFF. The genes are TRBV6-5 and TRBJ2-1; 7 nucleotides line up with TRBD2. V lost 11 bases to trimming and J lost 9 bases; unmatched junction nucleotides: 7. There are 11 residues in the CDR3. CDR1 and CDR2 from the germline V gene are MNHEY and SVGAGI.

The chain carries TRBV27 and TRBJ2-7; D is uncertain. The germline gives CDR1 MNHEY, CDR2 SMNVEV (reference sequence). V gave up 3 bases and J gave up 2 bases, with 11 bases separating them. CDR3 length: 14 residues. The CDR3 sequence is CASSFGPPPYEQYF. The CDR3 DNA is TGTGCCAGCAGTTTCGGGCCTCCTCCCTACGAGCAGTACTTC.

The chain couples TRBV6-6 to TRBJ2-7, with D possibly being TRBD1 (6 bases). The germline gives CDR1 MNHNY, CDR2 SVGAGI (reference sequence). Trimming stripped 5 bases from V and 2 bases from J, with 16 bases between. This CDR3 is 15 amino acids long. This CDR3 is CASSIGGQQTYEQYF. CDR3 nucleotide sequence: TGTGCCAGCAGTATTGGTGGACAGCAGACCTACGAGCAGTACTTC.

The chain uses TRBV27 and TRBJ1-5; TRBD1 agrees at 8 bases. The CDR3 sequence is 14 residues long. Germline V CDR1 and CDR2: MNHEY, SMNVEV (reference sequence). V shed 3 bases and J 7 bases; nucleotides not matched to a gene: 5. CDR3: CASSFQGAEQPQHF. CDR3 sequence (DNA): TGTGCCAGCAGTTTTCAGGGGGCAGAACAGCCCCAGCATTTT.

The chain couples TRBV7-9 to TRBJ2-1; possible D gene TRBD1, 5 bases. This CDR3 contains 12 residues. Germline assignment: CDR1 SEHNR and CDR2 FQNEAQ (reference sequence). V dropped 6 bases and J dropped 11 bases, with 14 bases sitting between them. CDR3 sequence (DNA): TGTGCCAGCAGGCTAAGCAGGGCTCAGCAGTTCTTC. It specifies CASRLSRAQQFF.

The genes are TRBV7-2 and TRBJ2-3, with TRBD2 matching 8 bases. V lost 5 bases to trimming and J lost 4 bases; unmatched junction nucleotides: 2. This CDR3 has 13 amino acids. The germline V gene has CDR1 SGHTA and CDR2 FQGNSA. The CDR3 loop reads CASSQAGADTQYF. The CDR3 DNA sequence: TGTGCCAGCAGCCAAGCGGGAGCAGATACGCAGTATTTT.